The sequence of this T cell receptor beta chain was determined in a study of shared clonotypes between healthy human individuals. Study in general: Three men and two women, aged 18 to 49, were donors.

Assay execution took place at the deep level. The unsorted PBMC sample used ten immunoSEQ deep assay plates. TCRdb's copy holds only in-frame clones and misses some; the assay was immunoSEQ multiplex PCR. The sample has approximately 440,000 clones, roughly three quarters seen once. CDR1 SGHRS and CDR2 YFSETQ come from the germline V gene. After removal of 0 bases from V and 2 bases from J, the junction contained 2 bases not matched to a gene. The CDR3 covers 14 residues. The receptor was isolated from a woman between 35 and 50 years old in good health. Some clones in this sample may be carry-over from other donors' samples. Sequencing used PBMCs. V gene TRBV5-1 combines with J gene TRBJ2-7; the match to TRBD1 covers 7 bases. Here the CDR3 DNA reads TGCGCCAGCAGCTTGGCCGGGACAGCCTACGAGCAGTACTTC. This codes for CASSLAGTAYEQYF. Variable domain in full (rest from reference TRBV5-1 and TRBJ2-7): KAGVTQTPRYLIKTRGQQVTLSCSPISGHRSVSWYQQTPGQGLQFLFEYFSETQRNKGNFPGRFSGRQFSNSRSEMNVSTLELGDSALYLCASSLAGTAYEQYFGPGTRLTVT.